This is a list of T cell receptor beta chains from one sample in a study of CD8 T cells in ankylosing spondylitis. TCRdb redid the calling of the 5' RACE reads with MiXCR, one entry per CDR3 protein. The sample carries under 250,000 distinct CDR3 sequences, approximately 7.4% recorded once. The sequencing input was blood, either unsorted or a sorted T cell fraction (not recorded which). Receptors were obtained from a male donor with ankylosing spondylitis. Both conserved end residues are part of each CDR3. A D gene is named only where the DNA matches it firmly. A row's size may be missing; if present it is once, few, many or a size class.

j_gene | abundance | v_gene | d_gene | CDR3aa | CDR3nt
TRBJ1-2 | many | TRBV29-1 | NA | CSVVSMGVEGYTF | TGCAGCGTTGTGTCTATGGGAGTGGAAGGCTACACCTTC
TRBJ2-1 | NA | TRBV6-4 | TRBD2 | CASSDSPSGTYNEQFF | TGTGCCAGCAGTGACTCGCCTAGCGGGACTTACAATGAGCAGTTCTTC
TRBJ2-1 | few | TRBV28 | TRBD1 | CASTSWGRGNEQFF | TGTGCCAGCACCTCTTGGGGCAGGGGGAATGAGCAGTTCTTC
TRBJ2-2 | NA | TRBV20-1 | NA | CSARDPLDTGELFF | TGCAGTGCTAGAGATCCCCTTGACACCGGGGAGCTGTTTTTT
TRBJ1-2 | many | TRBV6-5 | NA | CASSYSRNGQNGYTF | TGTGCCAGCAGTTACTCGAGAAACGGACAGAATGGCTACACCTTC
TRBJ2-7 | many | TRBV6-1 | TRBD1 | CASSSGQGSFYEQYF | TGTGCCAGCAGCAGCGGACAGGGGTCCTTCTACGAGCAGTACTTC
TRBJ2-2 | many | TRBV11-1 | TRBD2 | CASKQLRRLAGGLVTGELFF | TGTGCCAGCAAACAACTTCGTCGACTAGCGGGAGGCCTCGTCACCGGGGAGCTGTTTTTT
TRBJ2-7 | many | TRBV20-1 | NA | CSARSFGSYEQYF | TGCAGTGCTAGAAGTTTTGGTTCCTACGAGCAGTACTTC
TRBJ2-2 | NA | TRBV5-1 | TRBD2 | CASSWGLAGRTGELFF | TGCGCCAGCAGCTGGGGACTAGCGGGACGCACCGGGGAGCTGTTTTTT
TRBJ2-3 | few | TRBV23-1 | TRBD1 | CARGQGGTDTQYF | TGCGCCAGGGGACAGGGTGGGACAGATACGCAGTATTTT
TRBJ2-1 | few | TRBV4-3 | NA | CASSQDWQNSYNEQFF | TGCGCCAGCAGCCAAGATTGGCAGAACTCCTACAATGAGCAGTTCTTC
TRBJ2-1 | NA | TRBV7-9 | TRBD2 | CASSLVLAGIYNEQFF | TGTGCCAGCAGCTTAGTCCTAGCGGGTATTTACAATGAGCAGTTCTTC
TRBJ2-7 | many | TRBV18 | NA | CASSPRVMASYEQYF | TGTGCCAGCTCACCAAGAGTAATGGCCTCGTACGAGCAGTACTTC
TRBJ2-7 | many | TRBV5-1 | TRBD1 | CASRGGDYEQYF | TGCGCCAGCAGAGGGGGCGATTACGAGCAGTACTTC
TRBJ2-1 | many | TRBV4-3 | NA | CASSPVWISSYNEQFF | TGCGCCAGCAGCCCCGTTTGGATCAGCTCCTACAATGAGCAGTTCTTC
TRBJ2-7 | many | TRBV28 | NA | CASRPPQGSYEQYF | TGTGCCAGCAGGCCTCCTCAGGGATCCTACGAGCAGTACTTC
TRBJ1-2 | NA | TRBV27 | NA | CASSPTEDYGYTF | TGTGCCAGCAGTCCGACAGAAGACTATGGCTACACCTTC
TRBJ2-3 | many | TRBV27 | NA | CASSPTSRENTDTQYF | TGTGCCAGCAGTCCCACCTCCAGAGAAAACACAGATACGCAGTATTTT
TRBJ1-4 | NA | TRBV12-3/TRBV12-4 | NA | CASRLSVSTNEKLFF | TGTGCCAGCAGGCTATCCGTCTCAACTAATGAAAAACTGTTTTTT
TRBJ1-6 | many | TRBV12-3/TRBV12-4 | NA | CASSFGRGNSPLHF | TGTGCCAGCAGTTTCGGCAGGGGTAATTCACCCCTCCACTTT
TRBJ2-1 | many | TRBV7-6 | NA | CASSLGIGRRVYNEQFF | TGTGCCAGCAGCTTAGGAATCGGCCGTCGAGTATACAATGAGCAGTTCTTC
TRBJ1-1 | many | TRBV28 | NA | CASSFEPLGAEAFF | TGTGCCAGCAGTTTTGAACCGCTGGGCGCTGAAGCTTTCTTT
TRBJ2-1 | NA | TRBV27 | TRBD2 | CASSLSVASGHNEQFF | TGTGCCAGCAGTTTATCGGTCGCTAGCGGTCACAATGAGCAGTTCTTC
TRBJ2-4 | many | TRBV9 | NA | CASSVGSWDVQYF | TGTGCCAGCAGCGTAGGAAGTTGGGACGTTCAGTACTTC
TRBJ2-1 | many | TRBV20-1 | NA | CSARPNREYNNEQFF | TGCAGTGCTAGACCGAACCGGGAATATAACAATGAGCAGTTCTTC
TRBJ2-3 | few | TRBV11-1 | NA | CASSSKPGSSESSTDTQYF | TGTGCCAGCAGTTCAAAACCGGGGAGTAGCGAGAGCAGCACAGATACGCAGTATTTT
TRBJ2-7 | NA | TRBV6-6 | NA | CASSYVSLGEQYF | TGTGCCAGCAGTTACGTCAGTCTGGGAGAGCAGTACTTC
TRBJ1-3 | NA | TRBV20-1 | NA | CSAPKWDIQTTSGNTIYF | TGCAGTGCTCCTAAATGGGACATCCAGACCACCTCCGGAAACACCATATATTTT
TRBJ2-3 | many | TRBV6-4 | TRBD2 | CASSEASGGTYTQYF | TGTGCCAGCAGTGAGGCTAGCGGGGGGACTTATACGCAGTATTTT
TRBJ2-5 | many | TRBV27 | NA | CASSLWAERGLETQYF | TGTGCCAGCAGTTTATGGGCCGAACGGGGCCTTGAGACCCAGTACTTC
TRBJ2-4 | few | TRBV20-1 | NA | CSARPQQIAKNIQYF | TGCAGTGCTAGACCGCAGCAGATAGCCAAAAACATTCAGTACTTC